One sample yielded the 19 T cell receptor beta chains listed below, sequenced in a study of radiotherapy plus CTLA-4 blockade in lung cancer. TCRdb keeps only in-frame clones here, not all; method: immunoSEQ multiplex PCR. The repertoire consists of about 49,000 clones, with about 88% occurring once and the leading ten covering approximately 7.8%. Sequencing was performed on peripheral blood, taken from a patient treated with radiotherapy plus ipilimumab. These receptors were taken from a human donor with non-small cell lung cancer whose response to radiotherapy plus ipilimumab could not be evaluated.

The chain couples TRBV4-1 to TRBJ1-5; D is unclear. This CDR3 has 16 amino acids. The ends were cut back, 3 bases at V and 4 bases at J, with 16 bases in the middle. Looked up from germline, CDR1 is MGHRA and CDR2 is YSYEKL. CDR3 loop: CASSHPRLGTNQPQHF. The DNA of the CDR3 is TGCGCCAGCAGCCATCCCCGACTGGGTACTAATCAGCCCCAGCATTTT.

The rearrangement joins TRBV7-2 to TRBJ2-1, with D possibly matching TRBD2 (7 bases). Germline-derived CDR1 and CDR2 are SGHTA and FQGNSA. The germline V and J ends were trimmed by 5 bases and 9 bases, with 23 bases remaining between them. The CDR3 is 16 residues long. The CDR3 region is CASSPWGGGVESEQFF. The CDR3 DNA reads as TGTGCCAGCAGCCCCTGGGGGGGCGGTGTGGAAAGTGAGCAGTTCTTC.

The rearrangement uses TRBV18 and TRBJ2-7, with 7 positions matching TRBD1. Germline trimming cut 6 bases from V and 0 bases from J; bases unmatched to any gene: 8. CDR3 length: 15 amino acids. The germline V gene encodes CDR1 KGHSH and CDR2 LQKENI. The CDR3: CASSQLPGGSYEQYF. The DNA for the CDR3 is TGTGCCAGCTCTCAACTCCCAGGGGGCTCCTACGAGCAGTACTTC. Together with reference TRBV18 and TRBJ2-7, the CDR3 gives the full variable domain: NAGVMQNPRHLVRRRGQEARLRCSPMKGHSHVYWYRQLPEEGLKFMVYLQKENIIDESGMPKERFSAEFPKEGPSILRIQQVVRGDSAAYFCASSQLPGGSYEQYFGPGTRLTVT.

The V and J genes are TRBV9 and TRBJ2-7; TRBD1 matches at 9 bases. With V trimmed by 0 bases and J by 4 bases, 2 bases remained unmatched. This CDR3 has 14 residues. Germline V gene sequence: CDR1 SGDLS, CDR2 YYNGEE. Here the CDR3 DNA reads TGTGCCAGCAGCGTAGGGGACAGGGAGTACGAGCAGTACTTC. Amino acids: CASSVGDREYEQYF.

The sample holds one count of this clone. The genes are TRBV6-6 and TRBJ2-3; 9 bases map to TRBD1. V gave up 6 bases and J gave up 3 bases; unmatched junction bases: 4. The CDR3 is 14 amino acids. Germline V gene sequence: CDR1 MNHNY, CDR2 SVGAGI (reference sequence). As DNA, the CDR3 is TGTGCCAGCAGCAACGGACAGGGGACAGATACGCAGTATTTT. This encodes CASSNGQGTDTQYF.

In DNA form, the CDR3 reads TGTGCCAGCAGCTCGGTCGGGGGGGCCCCCTTAGTGCCTAACTATGGCTACACCTTC. This encodes CASSSVGGAPLVPNYGYTF. This sequence joins TRBV7-9 and TRBJ1-2; D might be TRBD1 (6 bases). Germline V gene lookup returns CDR1 SEHNR and CDR2 FQNEAQ (reference sequence). V was trimmed by 4 bases and J by 0 bases, leaving 24 bases between them. This CDR3 spans 19 amino acids.

The chain carries TRBV28 and TRBJ2-5; 11 nucleotides match TRBD2. Unmatched junction bases numbered 9, after V lost 4 bases and J lost 5 bases. This CDR3 region has 16 residues. CDR1 and CDR2 from the germline V gene are MDHEN and SYDVKM. The CDR3 region is CASSSQGSGRVETQYF. CDR3 coding DNA: TGTGCCAGCAGTTCCCAGGGTAGCGGGAGGGTCGAGACCCAGTACTTC.

The chain combines TRBV28 with TRBJ2-7; possibly TRBD1 for D (5 bases). This CDR3 contains 11 residues. Germline values: CDR1 MDHEN, CDR2 SYDVKM. Trimming took off 6 bases at V and 12 bases at J, with 15 bases between the two ends. The CDR3 is CASRTGNLAYF. The CDR3 nucleotides read TGTGCCAGCAGAACAGGAAACCTGGCGTACTTC. Complete variable domain (other parts from reference TRBV28 and TRBJ2-7): DVKVTQSSRYLVKRTGEKVFLECVQDMDHENMFWYRQDPGLGLRLIYFSYDVKMKEKGDIPEGYSVSREKKERFSLILESASTNQTSMYLCASRTGNLAYFGPGTRLTVT.

The V and J genes are TRBV7-6 and TRBJ2-3; D possibly corresponds to TRBD2 (5 bases). Germline V lookup: CDR1 SGHVS, CDR2 FNYEAQ. V was trimmed by 5 bases and J by 0 bases, leaving 9 bases between them. The CDR3 has 14 amino acids. CDR3 in amino acids: CASSIGLSTDTQYF. CDR3 sequence (DNA): TGTGCCAGCAGCATTGGACTCAGCACAGATACGCAGTATTTT. Full variable domain (remainder filled in from reference TRBV7-6 and TRBJ2-3): GAGVSQSPRYKVTKRGQDVALRCDPISGHVSLYWYRQALGQGPEFLTYFNYEAQQDKSGLPNDRFSAERPEGSISTLTIQRTEQRDSAMYRCASSIGLSTDTQYFGPGTRLTVL.

Here the CDR3 DNA reads TGTGCCAGCAGGCAACCGGGACAGGGCACAGATACGCAGTATTTT. Translation: CASRQPGQGTDTQYF. The chain recombines TRBV6-5 with TRBJ2-3; 8 nucleotides agree with TRBD1. V lost 6 bases, J lost 1 base, and 6 bases stayed unmatched. The CDR3 loop spans 15 amino acids. CDR1 and CDR2 from the germline V gene are MNHEY and SVGAGI.

CDR3 DNA sequence: TGTGCCAGCAGCCCCGCAGCGGATACGCAGTATTTT. Translating it yields CASSPAADTQYF. The chain uses TRBV6-5 and TRBJ2-3; D is unresolved. Germline V gene lookup returns CDR1 MNHEY and CDR2 SVGAGI. The CDR3 is made up of 12 amino acids. The V gene lost 6 bases and the J gene lost 6 bases, with 10 bases spanning the gap.

The table lists this clone with a few counts. The gene calls are TRBV29-1 and TRBJ2-1, with D tentatively TRBD2 (5 bases). Germline V gene sequence: CDR1 SQVTM, CDR2 ANQGSEA. The V end lost 5 bases, the J end lost 6 bases, and 14 bases lay between the germline ends. This CDR3 is built from 13 residues. The CDR3 loop reads CSVYIGGFNEQFF. Here the CDR3 DNA reads TGCAGCGTTTATATTGGAGGTTTCAATGAGCAGTTCTTC.

The V gene is TRBV21-1, the J gene TRBJ2-2; the table's D call TRBD2 went unverified against the DNA. TRBV21-1 is tagged as a pseudogene. This CDR3 is built from 18 residues. The CDR3 sequence: CASSKEGRGGLSTGELFF. Written as DNA, the CDR3 is TGTGCCAGCAGCAAAGAGGGACGGGGGGGCCTGAGCACCGGGGAGCTGTTTTTT.

J is TRBJ2-3 and V is TRBV19; D is perhaps TRBD2 (6 bases). Trimming left V 8 bases short and J 1 base short, with 10 bases between. This CDR3 region has 13 residues. From germline, CDR1 is LNHDA and CDR2 SQIVND (reference sequence). CDR3 sequence reads: CASELAGTDTQYF. The CDR3 bases are TGTGCCAGTGAACTAGCTGGCACAGATACGCAGTATTTT.

The rearrangement uses TRBV27 and TRBJ2-7, with 11 bases that match TRBD2. The CDR3 covers 17 residues. The V gene's germline CDR1 is MNHEY and CDR2 SMNVEV (reference sequence). With 8 bases clipped from V and 6 bases from J, the junction kept 18 bases outside the gene matches. The CDR3 spells CASREAGLAGLTGEQYF. The DNA of the CDR3 is TGTGCCAGCCGGGAGGCAGGACTAGCGGGCCTGACGGGCGAGCAGTACTTC.

This CDR3 is CASTPQGAGDTQYF. The CDR3 DNA reads TGTGCCAGCACCCCGCAGGGGGCAGGAGATACGCAGTATTTT. The genes are TRBV9 and TRBJ2-3, with 8 bases aligning to TRBD1. The junction had 8 bases not matched to a gene; V was cut back by 6 bases and J by 5 bases. Germline V gene sequence: CDR1 SGDLS, CDR2 YYNGEE. CDR3 length: 14 amino acids.

This rearrangement joins TRBV12-5 to TRBJ1-1, with 8 bases matching TRBD1. Trimming removed 2 bases from V and 11 bases from J; junction bases left unmatched: 10. The germline V gene encodes CDR1 LGHNT and CDR2 FRNRAP. The CDR3 totals 14 residues. In nucleotides, the CDR3 is TGTGCTAGTGGTTTGTACGGACAGGGATGGATGGCTTTCTTT. Translating it yields CASGLYGQGWMAFF.

The chain uses TRBV19 and TRBJ1-1; 9 bases line up with TRBD1. Germline V gene sequence: CDR1 LNHDA, CDR2 SQIVND (reference sequence). Germline trimming cut 6 bases from V and 0 bases from J; bases unmatched to any gene: 5. The CDR3 has 15 residues. The CDR3 reads CASRGQGGVNTEAFF. In DNA form, the CDR3 reads TGTGCCAGTAGGGGACAGGGAGGGGTGAACACTGAAGCTTTCTTT.

Written as DNA, the CDR3 is TGTGCCAGCAGTTTAGGCCCGGGGTCTGGCAATCAGCCCCAGCATTTT. Encoded protein: CASSLGPGSGNQPQHF. The J gene is TRBJ1-5, the V gene TRBV27; D remains ambiguous. CDR3 length equals 16 residues. Germline-derived CDR1 and CDR2 are MNHEY and SMNVEV (reference sequence). The V gene lost 2 bases and the J gene lost 2 bases, with 13 bases spanning the gap.